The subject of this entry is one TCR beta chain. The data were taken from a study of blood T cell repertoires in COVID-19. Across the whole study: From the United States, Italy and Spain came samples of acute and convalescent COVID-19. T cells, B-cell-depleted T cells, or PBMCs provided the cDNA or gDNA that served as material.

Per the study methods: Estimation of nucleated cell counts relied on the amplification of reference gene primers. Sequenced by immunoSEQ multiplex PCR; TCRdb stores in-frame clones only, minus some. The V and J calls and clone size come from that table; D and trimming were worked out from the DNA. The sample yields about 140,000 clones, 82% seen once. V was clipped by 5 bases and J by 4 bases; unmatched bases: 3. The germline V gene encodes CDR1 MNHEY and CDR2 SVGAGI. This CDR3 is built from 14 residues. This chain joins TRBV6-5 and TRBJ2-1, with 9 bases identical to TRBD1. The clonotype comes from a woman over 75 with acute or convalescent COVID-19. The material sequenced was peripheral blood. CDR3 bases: TGTGCCAGCAGTCCGGGACAGGGTTACAATGAGCAGTTCTTC. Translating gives CASSPGQGYNEQFF.